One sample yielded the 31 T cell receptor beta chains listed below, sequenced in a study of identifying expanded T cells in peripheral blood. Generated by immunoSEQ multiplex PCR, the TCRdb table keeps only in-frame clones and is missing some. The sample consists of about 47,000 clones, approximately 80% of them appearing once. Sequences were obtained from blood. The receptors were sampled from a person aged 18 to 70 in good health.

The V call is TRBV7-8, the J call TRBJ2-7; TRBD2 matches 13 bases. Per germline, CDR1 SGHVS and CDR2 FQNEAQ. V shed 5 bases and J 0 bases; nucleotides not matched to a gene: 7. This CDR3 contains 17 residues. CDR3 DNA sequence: TGTGCCAGCAGCAAAACTAGCGGGGGGGGTGGCTCCTACGAGCAGTACGTC. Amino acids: CASSKTSGGGGSYEQYV.

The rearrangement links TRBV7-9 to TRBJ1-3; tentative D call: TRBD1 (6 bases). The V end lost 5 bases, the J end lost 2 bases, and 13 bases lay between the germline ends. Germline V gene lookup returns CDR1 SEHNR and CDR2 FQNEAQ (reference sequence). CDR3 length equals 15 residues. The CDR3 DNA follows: TGTGCCAGCAGCCCTACCAGGACAGCTGGAAACACCATATATTTT. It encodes CASSPTRTAGNTIYF.

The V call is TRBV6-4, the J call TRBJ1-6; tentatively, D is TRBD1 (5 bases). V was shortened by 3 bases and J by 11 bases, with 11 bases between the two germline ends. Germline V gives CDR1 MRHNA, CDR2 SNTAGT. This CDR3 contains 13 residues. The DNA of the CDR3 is TGTGCCAGCAGTGATATCCCGGGGGCACCCCTCCACTTT. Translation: CASSDIPGAPLHF.

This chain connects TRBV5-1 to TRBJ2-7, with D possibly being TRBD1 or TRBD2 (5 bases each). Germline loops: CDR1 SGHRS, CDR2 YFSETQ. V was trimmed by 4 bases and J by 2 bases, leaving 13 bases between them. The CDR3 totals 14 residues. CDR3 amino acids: CASSPRGSPYEQYV. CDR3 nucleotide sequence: TGCGCCAGCAGCCCCCGGGGCTCGCCCTACGAGCAGTACGTC.

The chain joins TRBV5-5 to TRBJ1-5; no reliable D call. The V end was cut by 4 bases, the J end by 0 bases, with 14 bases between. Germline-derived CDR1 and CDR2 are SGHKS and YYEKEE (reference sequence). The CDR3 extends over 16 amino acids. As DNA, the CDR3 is TGTGCCAGCAGCCCGGCGGGGTTTAGTAGCAATCAGCCCCAGCATTTT. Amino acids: CASSPAGFSSNQPQHF.

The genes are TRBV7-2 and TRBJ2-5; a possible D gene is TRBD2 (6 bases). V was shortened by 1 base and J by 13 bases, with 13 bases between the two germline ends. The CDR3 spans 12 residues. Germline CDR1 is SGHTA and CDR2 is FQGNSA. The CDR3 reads CASSLDNGRWYF. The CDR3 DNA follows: TGTGCCAGCAGCTTAGACAATGGGAGGTGGTACTTC.

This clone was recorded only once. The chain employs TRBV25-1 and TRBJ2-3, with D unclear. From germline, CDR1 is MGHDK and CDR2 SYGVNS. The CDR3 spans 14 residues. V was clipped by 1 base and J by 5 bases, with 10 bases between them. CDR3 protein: CASSESGRGDTQYF. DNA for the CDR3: TGTGCCAGCAGTGAATCCGGCCGAGGAGATACGCAGTATTTT. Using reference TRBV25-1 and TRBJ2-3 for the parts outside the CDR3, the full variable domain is EADIYQTPRYLVIGTGKKITLECSQTMGHDKMYWYQQDPGMELHLIHYSYGVNSTEKGDLSSESTVSRIRTEHFPLTLESARPSHTSQYLCASSESGRGDTQYFGPGTRLTVL.

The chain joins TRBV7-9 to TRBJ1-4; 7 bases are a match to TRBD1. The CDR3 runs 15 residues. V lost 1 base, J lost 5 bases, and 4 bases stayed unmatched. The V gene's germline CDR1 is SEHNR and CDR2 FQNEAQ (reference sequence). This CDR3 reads CASSLGGTVNEKLFF. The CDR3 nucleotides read TGTGCCAGCAGCTTAGGTGGGACAGTAAATGAAAAACTGTTTTTT. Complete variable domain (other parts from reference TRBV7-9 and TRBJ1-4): DTGVSQNPRHKITKRGQNVTFRCDPISEHNRLYWYRQTLGQGPEFLTYFQNEAQLEKSRLLSDRFSAERPKGSFSTLEIQRTEQGDSAMYLCASSLGGTVNEKLFFGSGTQLSVL.

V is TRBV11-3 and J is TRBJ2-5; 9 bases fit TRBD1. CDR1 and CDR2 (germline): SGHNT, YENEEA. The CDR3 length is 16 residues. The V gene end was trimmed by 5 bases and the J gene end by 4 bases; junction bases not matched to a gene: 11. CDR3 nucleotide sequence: TGTGCCAGCAGCCCTAGCGGACAGGGGTTCCCAGAGACCCAGTACTTC. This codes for CASSPSGQGFPETQYF. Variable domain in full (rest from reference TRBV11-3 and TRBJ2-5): EAGVVQSPRYKIIEKKQPVAFWCNPISGHNTLYWYLQNLGQGPELLIRYENEEAVDDSQLPKDRFSAERLKGVDSTLKIQPAELGDSAVYLCASSPSGQGFPETQYFGPGTRLLVL.

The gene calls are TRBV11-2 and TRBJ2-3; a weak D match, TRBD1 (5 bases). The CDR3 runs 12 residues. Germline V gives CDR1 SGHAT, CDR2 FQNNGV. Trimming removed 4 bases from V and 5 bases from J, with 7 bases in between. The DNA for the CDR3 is TGTGCCAGCAGCTCAACAGGAGATACGCAGTATTTT. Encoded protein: CASSSTGDTQYF.

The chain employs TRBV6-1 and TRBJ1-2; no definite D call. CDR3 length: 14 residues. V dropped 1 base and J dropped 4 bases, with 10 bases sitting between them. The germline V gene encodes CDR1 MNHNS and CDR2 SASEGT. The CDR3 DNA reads TGTGCCAGCAGTGAAGTTCGGGGTAGCTATGGCTACACCTTC. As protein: CASSEVRGSYGYTF.

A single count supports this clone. The CDR3 bases are TGTGCCAGTAAAACAGGGGGCGCGAGTGGCTACACCTTC. Translating gives CASKTGGASGYTF. J is TRBJ1-2 and V is TRBV18; 9 nucleotides match TRBD1. V gave up 9 bases and J gave up 7 bases; unmatched junction bases: 9. The germline V gene has CDR1 KGHSH and CDR2 LQKENI. The CDR3 spans 13 residues.

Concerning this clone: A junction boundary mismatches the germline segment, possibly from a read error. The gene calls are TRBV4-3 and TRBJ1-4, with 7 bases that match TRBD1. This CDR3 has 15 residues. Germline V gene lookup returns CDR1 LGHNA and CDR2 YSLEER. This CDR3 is CASSQERGPNGKLFF. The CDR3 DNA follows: TGCGCCAGCAGCCAAGAAAGGGGGCCAAATGGAAAACTGTTTTTT.

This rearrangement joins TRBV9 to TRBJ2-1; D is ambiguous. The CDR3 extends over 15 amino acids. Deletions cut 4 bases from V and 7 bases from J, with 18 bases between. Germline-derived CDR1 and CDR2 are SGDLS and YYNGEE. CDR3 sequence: CASSPRINPVNEQFF. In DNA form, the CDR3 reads TGTGCCAGCAGCCCCCGGATAAATCCGGTTAATGAGCAGTTCTTC.

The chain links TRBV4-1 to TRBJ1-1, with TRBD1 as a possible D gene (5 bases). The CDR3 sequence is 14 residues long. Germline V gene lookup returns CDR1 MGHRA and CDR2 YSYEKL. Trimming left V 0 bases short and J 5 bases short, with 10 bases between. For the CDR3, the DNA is TGCGCCAGCAGCCAAGACAGGGTTGGTACTGAAGCTTTCTTT. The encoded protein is CASSQDRVGTEAFF.

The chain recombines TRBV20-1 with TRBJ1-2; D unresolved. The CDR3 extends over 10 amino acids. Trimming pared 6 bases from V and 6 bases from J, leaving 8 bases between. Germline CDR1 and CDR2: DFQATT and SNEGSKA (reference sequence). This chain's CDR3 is CSAPVNGYTF. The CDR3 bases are TGCAGTGCCCCGGTTAATGGCTACACCTTC.

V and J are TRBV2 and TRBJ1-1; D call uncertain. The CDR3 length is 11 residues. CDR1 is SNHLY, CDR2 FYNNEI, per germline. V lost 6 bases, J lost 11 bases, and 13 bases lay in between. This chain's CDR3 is CASSDLNGAFF. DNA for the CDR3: TGTGCCAGCAGCGATTTAAACGGGGCTTTCTTT.

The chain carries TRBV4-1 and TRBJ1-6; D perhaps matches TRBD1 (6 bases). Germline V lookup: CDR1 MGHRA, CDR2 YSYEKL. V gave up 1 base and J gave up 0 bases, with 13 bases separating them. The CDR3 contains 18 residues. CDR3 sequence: CASSQGTGASSYNSPLHF. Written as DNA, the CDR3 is TGCGCCAGCAGCCAAGGTACGGGGGCGAGCTCCTATAATTCACCCCTCCACTTT.

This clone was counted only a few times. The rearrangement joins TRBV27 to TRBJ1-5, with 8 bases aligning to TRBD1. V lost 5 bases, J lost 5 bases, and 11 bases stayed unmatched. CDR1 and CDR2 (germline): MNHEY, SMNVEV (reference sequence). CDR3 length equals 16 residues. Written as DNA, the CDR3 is TGTGCCAGCAGTCCGCGACAGGGGACAAGGGATCAGCCCCAGCATTTT. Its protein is CASSPRQGTRDQPQHF.

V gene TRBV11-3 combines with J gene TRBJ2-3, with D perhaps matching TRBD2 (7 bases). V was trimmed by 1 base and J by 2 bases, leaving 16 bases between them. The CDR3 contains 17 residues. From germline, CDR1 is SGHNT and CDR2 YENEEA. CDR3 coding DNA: TGTGCCAGCAGCTTAGGGGTCGAGGGGGGGGACACAGATACGCAGTATTTT. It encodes CASSLGVEGGDTDTQYF.

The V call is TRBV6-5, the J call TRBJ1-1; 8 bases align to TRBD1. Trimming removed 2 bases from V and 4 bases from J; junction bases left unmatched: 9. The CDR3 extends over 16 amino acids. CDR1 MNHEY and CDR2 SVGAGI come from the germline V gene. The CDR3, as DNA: TGTGCCAGCAGTTACAGGCAGGGGGCGCTGGGCACTGAAGCTTTCTTT. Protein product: CASSYRQGALGTEAFF.

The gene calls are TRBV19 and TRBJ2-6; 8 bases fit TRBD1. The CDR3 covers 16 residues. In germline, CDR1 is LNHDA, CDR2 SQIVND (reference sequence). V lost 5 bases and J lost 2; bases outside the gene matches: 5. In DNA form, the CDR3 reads TGTGCCAGTAGTCCACAGGGGGTCGCTGGGGCCAACGTCCTGACTTTC. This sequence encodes CASSPQGVAGANVLTF. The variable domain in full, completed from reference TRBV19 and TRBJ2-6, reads DGGITQSPKYLFRKEGQNVTLSCEQNLNHDAMYWYRQDPGQGLRLIYYSQIVNDFQKGDIAEGYSVSREKKESFPLTVTSAQKNPTAFYLCASSPQGVAGANVLTFGAGSRLTVL.

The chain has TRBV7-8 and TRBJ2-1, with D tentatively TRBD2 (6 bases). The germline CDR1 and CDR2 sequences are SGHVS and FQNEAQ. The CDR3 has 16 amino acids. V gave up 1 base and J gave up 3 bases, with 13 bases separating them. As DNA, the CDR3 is TGTGCCAGCAGCTTAGGTCGGGGGAGTCTCTACAATGAGCAGTTCTTC. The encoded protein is CASSLGRGSLYNEQFF. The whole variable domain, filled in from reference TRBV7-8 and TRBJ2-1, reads GAGVSQSPRYKVAKRGQDVALRCDPISGHVSLFWYQQALGQGPEFLTYFQNEAQLDKSGLPSDRFFAERPEGSVSTLKIQRTQQEDSAVYLCASSLGRGSLYNEQFFGPGTRLTVL.

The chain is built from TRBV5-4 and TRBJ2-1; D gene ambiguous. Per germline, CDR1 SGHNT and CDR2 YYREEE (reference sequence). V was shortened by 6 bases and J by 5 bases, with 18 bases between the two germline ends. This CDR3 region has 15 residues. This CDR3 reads CASNEWTLDDNEQFF. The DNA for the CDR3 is TGTGCCAGCAACGAATGGACCCTGGACGACAATGAGCAGTTCTTC.

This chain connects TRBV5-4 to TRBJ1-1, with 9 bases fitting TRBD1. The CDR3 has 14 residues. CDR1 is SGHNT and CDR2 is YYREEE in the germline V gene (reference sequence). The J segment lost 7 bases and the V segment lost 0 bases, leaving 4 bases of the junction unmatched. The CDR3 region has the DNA TGTGCCAGCAGCTTGGACAGGGGGCTTAGTGAAGCTTTCTTT. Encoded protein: CASSLDRGLSEAFF. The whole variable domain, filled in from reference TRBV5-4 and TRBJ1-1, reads ETGVTQSPTHLIKTRGQQVTLRCSSQSGHNTVSWYQQALGQGPQFIFQYYREEENGRGNFPPRFSGLQFPNYSSELNVNALELDDSALYLCASSLDRGLSEAFFGQGTRLTVV.

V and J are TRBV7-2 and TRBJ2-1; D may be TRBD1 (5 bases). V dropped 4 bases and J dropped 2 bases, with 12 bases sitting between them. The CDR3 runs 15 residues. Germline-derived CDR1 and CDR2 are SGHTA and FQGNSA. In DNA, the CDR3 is TGTGCCAGCAGCTCGCAATGGGGCGCCTACAATGAGCAGTTCTTC. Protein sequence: CASSSQWGAYNEQFF.

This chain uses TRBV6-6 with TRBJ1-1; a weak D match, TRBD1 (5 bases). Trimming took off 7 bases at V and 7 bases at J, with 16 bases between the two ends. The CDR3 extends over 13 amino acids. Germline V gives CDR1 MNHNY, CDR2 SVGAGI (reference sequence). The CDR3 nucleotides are TGTGCCAGCACCGACGGGGGTAAGCGTGAAGCTTTCTTT. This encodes CASTDGGKREAFF.

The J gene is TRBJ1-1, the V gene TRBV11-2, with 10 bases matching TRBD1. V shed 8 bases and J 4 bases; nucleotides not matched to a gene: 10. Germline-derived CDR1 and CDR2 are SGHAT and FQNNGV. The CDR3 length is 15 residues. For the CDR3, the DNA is TGTGCCAGCTCGGGACAGGGGTTATCGGGCACTGAAGCTTTCTTT. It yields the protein CASSGQGLSGTEAFF.

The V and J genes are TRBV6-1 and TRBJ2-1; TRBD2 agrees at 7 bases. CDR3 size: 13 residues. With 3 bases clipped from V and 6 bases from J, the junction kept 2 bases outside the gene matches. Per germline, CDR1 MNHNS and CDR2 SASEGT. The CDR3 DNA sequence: TGTGCCAGCAGTGATCCGGGGGGCAATGAGCAGTTCTTC. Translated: CASSDPGGNEQFF.

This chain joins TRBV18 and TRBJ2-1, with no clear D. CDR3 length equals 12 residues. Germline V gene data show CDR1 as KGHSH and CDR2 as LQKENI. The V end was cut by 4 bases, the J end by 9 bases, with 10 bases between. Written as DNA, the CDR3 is TGTGCCAGCTCACTTGGGTCGGGTGAGCAGTTCTTC. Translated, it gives CASSLGSGEQFF. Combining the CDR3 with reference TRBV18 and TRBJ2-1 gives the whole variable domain NAGVMQNPRHLVRRRGQEARLRCSPMKGHSHVYWYRQLPEEGLKFMVYLQKENIIDESGMPKERFSAEFPKEGPSILRIQQVVRGDSAAYFCASSLGSGEQFFGPGTRLTVL.

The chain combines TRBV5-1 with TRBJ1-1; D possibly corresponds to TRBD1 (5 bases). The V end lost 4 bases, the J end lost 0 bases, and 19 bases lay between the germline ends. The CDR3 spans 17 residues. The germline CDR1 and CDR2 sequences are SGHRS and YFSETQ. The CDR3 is CASSRSDRGGLNTEAFF. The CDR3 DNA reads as TGCGCCAGCAGCCGTTCGGACCGGGGGGGATTGAACACTGAAGCTTTCTTT.